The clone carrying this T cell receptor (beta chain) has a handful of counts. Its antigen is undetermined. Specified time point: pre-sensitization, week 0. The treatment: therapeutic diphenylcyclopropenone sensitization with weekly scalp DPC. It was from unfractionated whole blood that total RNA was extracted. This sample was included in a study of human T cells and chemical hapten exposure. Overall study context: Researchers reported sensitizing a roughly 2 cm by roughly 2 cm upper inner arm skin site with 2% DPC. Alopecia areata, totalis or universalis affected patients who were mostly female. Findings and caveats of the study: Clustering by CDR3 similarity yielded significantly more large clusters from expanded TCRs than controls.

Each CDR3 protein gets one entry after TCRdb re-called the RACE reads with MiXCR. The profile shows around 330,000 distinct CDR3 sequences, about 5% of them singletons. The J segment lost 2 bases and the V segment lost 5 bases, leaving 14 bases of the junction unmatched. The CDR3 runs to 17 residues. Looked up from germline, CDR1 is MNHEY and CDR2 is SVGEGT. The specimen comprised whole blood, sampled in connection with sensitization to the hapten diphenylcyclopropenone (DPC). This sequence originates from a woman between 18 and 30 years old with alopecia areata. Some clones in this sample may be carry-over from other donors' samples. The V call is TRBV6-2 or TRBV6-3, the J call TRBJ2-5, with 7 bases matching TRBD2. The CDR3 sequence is CASSAPDWEGLQETQYF. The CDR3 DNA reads TGTGCCAGCAGTGCCCCTGACTGGGAGGGCTTACAAGAGACCCAGTACTTC.